This T cell receptor beta chain was recovered during a study of technical replicates of blood from a handful of donors. The CDR3 sequence is 13 residues long. Germline CDR1 SGHAT, CDR2 FQNNGV. V lost 2 bases and J 4 bases, leaving 6 bases between the germline ends. Only in-frame clones appear in the TCRdb table, and some are missing; sequencing was by immunoSEQ multiplex PCR. Of 75,000 or so clones in the sample, roughly 93% were seen once. The receptor was isolated from a human donor in good health. The chain joins TRBV11-2 to TRBJ2-1, with D possibly matching TRBD1 (5 bases). The specimen sequenced was T cells isolated from PBMCs. The CDR3 DNA is TGTGCCAGCAGCTTAAGGGGTTACAATGAGCAGTTCTTC. Protein: CASSLRGYNEQFF.